This T cell receptor beta chain comes out of a study of blood T cell repertoires in COVID-19. Study as a whole: Cohort 3 donors were reported recovered after two negative PCRs, clearance, or symptom resolution.

The cohort comprised adults aged about 18 to 100 years residing in some 24 US areas. In germline, CDR1 is LGHNT, CDR2 FRNRAP. Trimming took off 2 bases at V and 0 bases at J, with 4 bases between the two ends. The CDR3 covers 13 residues. Sequenced by immunoSEQ multiplex PCR; TCRdb stores in-frame clones only, minus some. The sample lists under 200,000 clones; 79% were seen once. This receptor was obtained from a woman aged 65 to 85 in a cohort exposed to, infected with or recovered from COVID-19 (not recorded which). J is TRBJ1-1 and V is TRBV12-5, with D unclear. Input material: PBMCs or T cells enriched from blood (not recorded which). The CDR3 here is CASGLQVNTEAFF. CDR3 nucleotide sequence: TGTGCTAGTGGTTTGCAGGTGAACACTGAAGCTTTCTTT.